This T cell receptor (beta chain) was documented in a study of siplizumab effects on memory and regulatory T cells. Study results and caveats: A naive or memory phenotype could not be assigned to roughly 80-95% of the proliferating CD4+ or CD8+ clones. Alloreactive sequences traceable to unstimulated CD4+ memory cells were significantly reduced by siplizumab. For mappable alloreactive CD4+ clones, the mean Treg-derived fraction was less than 70% with siplizumab and approximately 30% in controls. Greater diversity than memory cells seemed evident in naive T cells, which also appeared to be major alloresponse contributors.

V shed 1 base and J 2 bases; nucleotides not matched to a gene: 4. The CDR3 consists of 15 residues. Germline values: CDR1 SGHNT, CDR2 YYREEE (reference sequence). Comment on this clone: What it recognizes is unknown.

Clones were sequenced by immunoSEQ multiplex PCR, and TCRdb holds only the in-frame ones, with some missing. The sample lists approximately 100,000 clones, approximately 92% seen once, with over 0.15% in the top ten. Sequencing input: non-Treg CD4+ T cells sorted from blood. This chain links TRBV5-4 with TRBJ2-5; the match to TRBD2 covers 8 bases. This receptor was taken from a human donor in good health. CDR3 DNA: TGTGCCAGCAGCTTGTTGGCGGGGGGACAAGAGACCCAGTACTTC. Its translation: CASSLLAGGQETQYF.